This TCR beta chain originates from a study of beta chain features in type 1 diabetes (dated by TCRdb to 2017 to 2018). In terms of the full investigation: No differences in mean age, gender distribution, total cell number or subset yield were found between patients and healthy donors. A total of 85 million to 140 million sorted cells were examined across all samples, and a strong correlation was observed between cell number per subset and RNA yield. The study compared the TCRB repertoires of sorted circulating CD4+ T cell subsets in recently diagnosed type 1 diabetes patients with those in matched healthy donors. Regulatory and stem cell-like memory subsets were isolated from only 8 patients and 8 healthy donors, whereas naive and central memory subsets came from all 30 or so donors. Study-wide conclusions, independent of this receptor: Sequencing cDNA rather than genomic DNA could over-represent highly expressing activated cells, although activation and CD3 levels did not differ between groups. Shorter templates might be favored by PCR, yet because patient and control samples were amplified and corrected together, any such skew would affect both groups equally. Type 1 diabetes patients showed a moderate but significant shortening of TCRB CDR3 length in all four CD4+ subsets. HLA sub-analyses involved small numbers of individuals, so any influence of HLA type on TCRB rearrangement remained unresolved. Naive, central memory and regulatory TCRB repertoires appeared more similar among patients than among healthy donors. At VDJ recombination sites, patients with type 1 diabetes made fewer insertions and deleted more nucleotides, a pattern implying thymic rearrangement abnormalities.

The germline V gene provides CDR1 SGHTS and CDR2 YDEGEE. Trimming at the junction amounts to 4 bases on V and 3 bases on J, and the germline ends lie 23 bases apart. Taken from cysteine to phenylalanine, the CDR3 has 17 residues. Of the read, only the CDR3 DNA is kept; its 51 bases are in frame from base 1. The entire isolated RNA was reverse transcribed using the High Capacity cDNA Reverse Transcription Kit, and thus expressed TCRB transcripts were sequenced. Naive, central memory and regulatory T cell samples underwent deep immunoSEQ sequencing, averaging around 3.6 million total reads per sample. After sorted cells were lysed in RLT buffer, RNA was extracted with DNase-treated RNeasy Micro or Mini kits, with the choice depending on cell number. To prevent cross-contamination, every cell subset was processed on its own, while patient and healthy donor samples were processed together. Using the immunoSEQ multiplex PCR, TCRB sequences were amplified from cDNA into 87-bp fragments spanning the CDR3 region. The amplicons were sequenced using the Illumina HiSeq platform. The paper's processing steps were these. PCR bias was computationally corrected using synthetic template baselines, reads within Hamming distance 2 were collapsed, and singletons that could not be merged were discarded. Reads were aligned against IMGT so that V, D and J genes, CDR3 length and insertions or deletions at six rearrangement sites could be assigned. Within each subset, clonotype counts were normalized to sorted cell number, and only after that were true diversity and Gini coefficients computed with the tcR R package. The overlap coefficient, calculated on TCRB nucleotide sequences, was used to measure repertoire sharing. This immuneACCESS table, as held by TCRdb, lists in-frame sequences with V and J called but not all clones. Of the missing ones, under half trace to an unresolved V gene in checked studies; the others have no known cause. From that table come the V and J calls and clone size; the DNA was used to work out D and trimming. The sample has some 160,000 clones on record, roughly 9% of them singletons. The top ten clones comprise approximately 0.7% of the sample.

Each donor gave one peripheral blood draw, around 0.12 L on average, collected into heparinised tubes. A BD FACSAria II was used to sort naive, central memory, regulatory and stem cell-like memory CD4+ T cells with a panel that included CD45RO, CCR7, CD25, CD127, CD95 and CD27. A purity above 95% was achieved for all sorted populations. PBMCs were separated immediately by Lymphoprep density gradient centrifugation and were stained directly, without being cultured. Samples were stained and sorted in pairs, with one healthy donor and one patient per experiment, so that batch effects were minimized. This clone was seen a few times. Its antigen is not yet known. Base qualities were left out, and no much larger clone turns up one base away.

Sequencing was performed on central memory CD4+ T cells from blood. The clonotype comes from a woman aged 30 to 39 with type 1 diabetes. The chain is encoded by TRBV5-8 joined to TRBJ2-7; no confident D gene assignment can be made. This receptor has the CDR3 CASSRKTVQGVFYEQYF. The sequenced DNA: TGTGCCAGCAGCCGGAAGACGGTCCAAGGAGTTTTCTACGAGCAGTACTTC.